The clone carrying this T cell receptor (beta chain) was seen at least ten times. The antigen is undetermined. The sample comes from a study of T cells in Graves' hyperthyroidism and ophthalmopathy. Overall study context: Any treatment followed the collection of peripheral blood at initial diagnosis.

General study points: The blood repertoire included most of the expanded thyroid clonotypes above 0.001.

The TCR beta CDR3 regions underwent amplification using RNA transcripts as the source. With the HTBI primer set, the TCR CDR3 went through a first round of RT-PCR. TCRdb fed the multiplex PCR reads into MiXCR, producing one record per CDR3 protein. Of about 640,000 distinct CDR3 sequences in the sample, around 20% are singletons; the top ten hold around a third. The sequence derives from a man aged 25 to 40 with Graves' ophthalmopathy. Material for sequencing was blood.

CDR3 residues: CASSLTGPRTEAFF. The CDR3 DNA sequence: TGTGCCAGCAGCTTAACAGGACCTAGGACTGAAGCTTTCTTT. This chain joins TRBV7-3 and TRBJ1-1; D unresolved. Trimming cost V 0 bases and J 5 bases, with 10 bases left between them. This CDR3 region has 14 residues. Germline-derived CDR1 and CDR2 are SGHTA and FQGTGA.